These T cell receptor beta chains were read from a single sample in a study of CD8+ T cells in alopecia areata. Profiled with immunoSEQ multiplex PCR; TCRdb holds only in-frame clones, not every one. The sample holds about 220,000 clones, more than 45% seen once. The specimen was CD4+ T cells sorted from blood, collected at week 4, from a patient treated with tofacitinib. Receptor source: a human donor with alopecia areata. Both conserved end residues are part of each CDR3. D genes are given only for firm matches. The size field is filled for only some rows; it gives once, few, many or a size class.

d_gene: .; v_gene: TRBV2; j_gene: TRBJ1-6; len: 13; abundance: .; CDR3nt: TGTGCCAGCCGTCGCAGGTTAAATTCACCCCTCCACTTT; CDR3aa: CASRRRLNSPLHF
d_gene: .; v_gene: TRBV4-1; j_gene: TRBJ1-6; len: 16; abundance: .; CDR3nt: TGCGCCAGCAGCCAACGGACGGACCAAAAGAGTTCACCCCTCCACTTT; CDR3aa: CASSQRTDQKSSPLHF
d_gene: TRBD2; v_gene: TRBV4-3; j_gene: TRBJ2-1; len: 17; abundance: .; CDR3nt: TGCGCCAGCAGCCGTTCGTCTAGCGGGGGCTCCTACAATGAGCAGTTCTTC; CDR3aa: CASSRSSSGGSYNEQFF
d_gene: .; v_gene: TRBV14; j_gene: TRBJ2-7; len: 14; abundance: few; CDR3nt: TGTGCCAGCAGCCCTTTAGTCTCGACCTACGAGCAGTACTTC; CDR3aa: CASSPLVSTYEQYF
d_gene: .; v_gene: TRBV6-6; j_gene: TRBJ1-2; len: 13; abundance: .; CDR3nt: TGTGCCAGCAGGGAGGGTACTAACTATGGCTACACCTTC; CDR3aa: CASREGTNYGYTF
d_gene: TRBD2; v_gene: TRBV9; j_gene: TRBJ2-3; len: 16; abundance: .; CDR3nt: TGTGCCAGCAGCCTCCAACTAGCGGGGGCCACAGATACGCAGTATTTT; CDR3aa: CASSLQLAGATDTQYF
d_gene: .; v_gene: TRBV10-3; j_gene: TRBJ2-5; len: 14; abundance: .; CDR3nt: TGTGCCACAACCCGCGGGTCAGGTCAAGAGACCCAGTACTTC; CDR3aa: CATTRGSGQETQYF
d_gene: TRBD2; v_gene: TRBV7-3; j_gene: TRBJ2-3; len: 15; abundance: .; CDR3nt: TGTGCCAGCAGTATTAGCGGGGCAATCACAGATACGCAGTATTTT; CDR3aa: CASSISGAITDTQYF
d_gene: .; v_gene: TRBV6-1; j_gene: TRBJ1-1; len: 12; abundance: .; CDR3nt: TGTGCCAGCGACAGAATGAACACTGAAGCTTTCTTT; CDR3aa: CASDRMNTEAFF
d_gene: TRBD1; v_gene: TRBV5-1; j_gene: TRBJ2-7; len: 15; abundance: .; CDR3nt: TGCGCCAGCAGCCCCGGGGACAGGGACACCCTCGAGCAGTACTTC; CDR3aa: CASSPGDRDTLEQYF
d_gene: TRBD1; v_gene: TRBV5-1; j_gene: TRBJ1-1; len: 15; abundance: few; CDR3nt: TGCGCCAGCACCAGGACAGGGGGTTTGAACACTGAAGCTTTCTTT; CDR3aa: CASTRTGGLNTEAFF
d_gene: .; v_gene: TRBV7-2; j_gene: TRBJ1-2; len: 15; abundance: .; CDR3nt: TGTGCCAGCAGCCCTAGGGACACGGCGATCTATGGCTACACCTTC; CDR3aa: CASSPRDTAIYGYTF
d_gene: .; v_gene: TRBV5-1; j_gene: TRBJ1-1; len: 15; abundance: .; CDR3nt: TGCGCCAGCAGCTTGACAGGTCCTGAGGCCGCTGAAGCTTTCTTT; CDR3aa: CASSLTGPEAAEAFF
d_gene: .; v_gene: TRBV7-3; j_gene: TRBJ2-7; len: 13; abundance: .; CDR3nt: TGTGCCAGCAGCTTAAGTCGCGACGACGAGCAGTACTTC; CDR3aa: CASSLSRDDEQYF
d_gene: .; v_gene: TRBV2; j_gene: TRBJ1-2; len: 15; abundance: .; CDR3nt: TGTGCCAGCAGTGACAGCAGATTGTCACCCTATGGCTACACCTTC; CDR3aa: CASSDSRLSPYGYTF
d_gene: .; v_gene: TRBV18; j_gene: TRBJ1-6; len: 12; abundance: .; CDR3nt: TGTGCCAGCTCACTTCCCGATTCACCCCTCCACTTT; CDR3aa: CASSLPDSPLHF
d_gene: .; v_gene: TRBV29-1; j_gene: TRBJ1-5; len: 13; abundance: .; CDR3nt: TGCAGCGTTGGGGGAGGGGAAGATCAGCCCCAGCATTTT; CDR3aa: CSVGGGEDQPQHF
d_gene: TRBD1; v_gene: TRBV4-3; j_gene: TRBJ1-2; len: 14; abundance: .; CDR3nt: TGCGCCAGCAGCCCCGGGACAGATAACTATGGCTACACCTTC; CDR3aa: CASSPGTDNYGYTF
d_gene: TRBD1; v_gene: TRBV7-8; j_gene: TRBJ2-3; len: 13; abundance: few; CDR3nt: TGTGCCAGCAGCCAGGGGGCGGCAGATACGCAGTATTTT; CDR3aa: CASSQGAADTQYF
d_gene: TRBD1; v_gene: TRBV10-3; j_gene: TRBJ2-3; len: 16; abundance: .; CDR3nt: TGTGCCATCAGTTCTACAGGGGCGCGTAGCACAGATACGCAGTATTTT; CDR3aa: CAISSTGARSTDTQYF
d_gene: TRBD1; v_gene: TRBV29-1; j_gene: TRBJ1-2; len: 11; abundance: few; CDR3nt: TGCACTACGGACAGGAACTATGGCTACACCTTC; CDR3aa: CTTDRNYGYTF
d_gene: TRBD1; v_gene: TRBV25-1; j_gene: TRBJ2-7; len: 16; abundance: .; CDR3nt: TGTGCCAGCAGTGAATTAGGTGGGGGACAGGGTGACGAGCAGTACTTC; CDR3aa: CASSELGGGQGDEQYF
d_gene: .; v_gene: TRBV7-3; j_gene: TRBJ2-5; len: 16; abundance: .; CDR3nt: TGTGCCAGCAGCTTAACGGGACTGGGACTGGGGGAGACCCAGTACTTC; CDR3aa: CASSLTGLGLGETQYF
d_gene: .; v_gene: TRBV9; j_gene: TRBJ2-3; len: 13; abundance: .; CDR3nt: TGTGCCAGCAGCGCCCCTAGCACAGATACGCAGTATTTT; CDR3aa: CASSAPSTDTQYF
d_gene: TRBD1; v_gene: TRBV15; j_gene: TRBJ2-7; len: 15; abundance: .; CDR3nt: TGTGCCACCAGCAGAGCGTGGACAGGAATATACGAGCAGTACTTC; CDR3aa: CATSRAWTGIYEQYF
d_gene: .; v_gene: TRBV29-1; j_gene: TRBJ1-1; len: 13; abundance: few; CDR3nt: TGCAGCGTTGGGCGGGGAGGGAGCACTGAAGCTTTCTTT; CDR3aa: CSVGRGGSTEAFF
d_gene: .; v_gene: TRBV5-6; j_gene: TRBJ2-5; len: 16; abundance: .; CDR3nt: TGTGCCAGCAGCTTGTCTCAACCTCTCTTCCAAGAGACCCAGTACTTC; CDR3aa: CASSLSQPLFQETQYF
d_gene: TRBD1; v_gene: TRBV19; j_gene: TRBJ1-5; len: 16; abundance: .; CDR3nt: TGTGCCAGCCGGACCTTGGGACAGACTAGCAATCAGCCCCAGCATTTT; CDR3aa: CASRTLGQTSNQPQHF
d_gene: TRBD1; v_gene: TRBV29-1; j_gene: TRBJ2-3; len: 14; abundance: .; CDR3nt: TGCAGCGTTCAGGGGGACAGAGAAAGGAATACGCAGTATTTT; CDR3aa: CSVQGDRERNTQYF
d_gene: .; v_gene: TRBV5-1; j_gene: TRBJ1-2; len: 13; abundance: few; CDR3nt: TGCGCCAGCAGCTTCGACCGACCTATTGGCTACACCTTC; CDR3aa: CASSFDRPIGYTF
d_gene: .; v_gene: TRBV7-3; j_gene: TRBJ2-3; len: 13; abundance: .; CDR3nt: TGTGCCAGCAGCTCCGCCCCTACAGATACGCAGTATTTT; CDR3aa: CASSSAPTDTQYF
d_gene: TRBD2; v_gene: TRBV9; j_gene: TRBJ2-5; len: 15; abundance: once; CDR3nt: TGTGCCAGCAGCGCGACCGGGACTAGCGTCGAGACCCAGTACTTC; CDR3aa: CASSATGTSVETQYF
d_gene: TRBD2; v_gene: TRBV6-1; j_gene: TRBJ2-3; len: 15; abundance: .; CDR3nt: TGTGCCAGCAGTGTCACTAGCGTTGGCACAGATACGCAGTATTTT; CDR3aa: CASSVTSVGTDTQYF
d_gene: .; v_gene: TRBV7-9; j_gene: TRBJ2-2; len: 15; abundance: .; CDR3nt: TGTGCCAGCAGCCCCCGGGGTAGCCACGGCGGGGAGCTGTTTTTT; CDR3aa: CASSPRGSHGGELFF
d_gene: .; v_gene: TRBV5-1; j_gene: TRBJ2-5; len: 13; abundance: .; CDR3nt: TGCGCCAGCAGCTTGCCCGGGGTCGAGACCCAGTACTTC; CDR3aa: CASSLPGVETQYF
d_gene: .; v_gene: TRBV7-2; j_gene: TRBJ2-2; len: 13; abundance: .; CDR3nt: TGTGCCAGCAGCTCCCAGGGGGGAGGGGAGCTGTTTTTT; CDR3aa: CASSSQGGGELFF
d_gene: .; v_gene: TRBV9; j_gene: TRBJ2-7; len: 14; abundance: .; CDR3nt: TGTGCCAGCAGCGTAGGACAGGCGATAGGGGAGCAGTACTTC; CDR3aa: CASSVGQAIGEQYF
d_gene: .; v_gene: TRBV18; j_gene: TRBJ1-2; len: 13; abundance: .; CDR3nt: TGTGCCAGCTCACCACGCCAGGCGGACGGCTACACCTTC; CDR3aa: CASSPRQADGYTF
d_gene: TRBD1; v_gene: TRBV15; j_gene: TRBJ2-7; len: 15; abundance: .; CDR3nt: TGTGCCACCAGCAACCGGGACAGGGTCGATTACGAGCAGTACTTC; CDR3aa: CATSNRDRVDYEQYF
d_gene: TRBD1; v_gene: TRBV25-1; j_gene: TRBJ1-1; len: 16; abundance: .; CDR3nt: TGTGCCAGCATTGGCGTAACGGACAGGGGATACACTGAAGCTTTCTTT; CDR3aa: CASIGVTDRGYTEAFF
d_gene: .; v_gene: TRBV2; j_gene: TRBJ2-7; len: 12; abundance: .; CDR3nt: TGTGCCAGCCGCGGGGAGCTCTACGAGCAGTACTTC; CDR3aa: CASRGELYEQYF
d_gene: .; v_gene: TRBV27; j_gene: TRBJ1-2; len: 14; abundance: .; CDR3nt: TGTGCCAGCGGAAACCCCCCGGAGATCTATGGCTACACCTTC; CDR3aa: CASGNPPEIYGYTF